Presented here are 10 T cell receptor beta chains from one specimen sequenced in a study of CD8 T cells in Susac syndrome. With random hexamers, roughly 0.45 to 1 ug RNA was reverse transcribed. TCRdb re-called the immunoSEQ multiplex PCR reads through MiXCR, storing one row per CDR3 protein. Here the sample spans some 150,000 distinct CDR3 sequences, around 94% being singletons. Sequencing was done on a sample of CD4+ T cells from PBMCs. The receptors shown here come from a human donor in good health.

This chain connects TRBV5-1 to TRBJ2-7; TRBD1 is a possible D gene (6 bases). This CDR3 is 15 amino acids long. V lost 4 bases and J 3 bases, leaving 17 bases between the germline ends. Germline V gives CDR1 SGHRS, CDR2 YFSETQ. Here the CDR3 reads CASSAKTGVYYEQYF. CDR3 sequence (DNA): TGCGCCAGCAGCGCCAAGACAGGCGTCTACTACGAGCAGTACTTC.

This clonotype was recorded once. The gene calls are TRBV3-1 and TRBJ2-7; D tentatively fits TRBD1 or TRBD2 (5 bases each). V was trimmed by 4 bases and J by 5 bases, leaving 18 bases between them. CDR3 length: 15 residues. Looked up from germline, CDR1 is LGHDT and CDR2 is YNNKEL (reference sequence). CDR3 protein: CASSPPGTTGHEQYF. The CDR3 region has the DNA TGTGCCAGCAGCCCACCCGGGACCACCGGCCACGAGCAGTACTTC.

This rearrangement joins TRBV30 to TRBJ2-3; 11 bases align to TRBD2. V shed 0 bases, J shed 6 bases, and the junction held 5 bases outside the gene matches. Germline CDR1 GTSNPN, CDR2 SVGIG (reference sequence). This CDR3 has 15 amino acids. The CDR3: CAWSVLAGVSDTQYF. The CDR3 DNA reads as TGTGCCTGGAGTGTACTAGCGGGAGTATCGGATACGCAGTATTTT.

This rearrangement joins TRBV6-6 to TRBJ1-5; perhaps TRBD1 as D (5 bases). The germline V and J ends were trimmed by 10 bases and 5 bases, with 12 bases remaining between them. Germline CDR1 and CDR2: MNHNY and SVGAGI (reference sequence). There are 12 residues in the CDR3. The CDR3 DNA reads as TGTGCCACCAGGGAAGGGGATCAGCCCCAGCATTTT. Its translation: CATREGDQPQHF.

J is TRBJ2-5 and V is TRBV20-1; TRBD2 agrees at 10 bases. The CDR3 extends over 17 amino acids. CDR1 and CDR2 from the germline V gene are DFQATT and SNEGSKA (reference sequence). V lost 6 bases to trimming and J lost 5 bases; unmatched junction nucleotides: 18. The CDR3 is CSAPGGESGRALETQYF. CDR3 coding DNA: TGCAGTGCCCCTGGGGGAGAAAGCGGGAGGGCCTTGGAGACCCAGTACTTC.

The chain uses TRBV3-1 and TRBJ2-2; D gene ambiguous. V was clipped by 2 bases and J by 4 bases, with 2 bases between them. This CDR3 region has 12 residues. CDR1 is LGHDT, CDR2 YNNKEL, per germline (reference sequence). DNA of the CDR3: TGTGCCAGCAGCCAATCCACCGGGGAGCTGTTTTTT. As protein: CASSQSTGELFF.

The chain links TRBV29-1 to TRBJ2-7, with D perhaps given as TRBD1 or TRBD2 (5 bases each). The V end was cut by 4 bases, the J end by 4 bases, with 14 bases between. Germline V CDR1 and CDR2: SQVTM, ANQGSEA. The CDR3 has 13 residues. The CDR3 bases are TGCAGCGTTGGGGGCAGGGACGGTTACGAGCAGTACTTC. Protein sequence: CSVGGRDGYEQYF.

The CDR3 nucleotides read TGTGCCAGCAGCCCCTGTAACGAGCAGTACTTC. It yields the protein CASSPCNEQYF. This chain joins TRBV3-1 and TRBJ2-7, with D unclear. Trimming pared 4 bases from V and 5 bases from J, leaving 6 bases between. This CDR3 spans 11 amino acids. Germline loops: CDR1 LGHDT, CDR2 YNNKEL (reference sequence).

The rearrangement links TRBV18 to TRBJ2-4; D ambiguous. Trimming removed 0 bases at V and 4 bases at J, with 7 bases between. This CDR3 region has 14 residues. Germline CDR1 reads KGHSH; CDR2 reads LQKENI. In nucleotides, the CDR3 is TGTGCCAGCTCACCACCCTCGCAGAAAAACATTCAGTACTTC. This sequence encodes CASSPPSQKNIQYF. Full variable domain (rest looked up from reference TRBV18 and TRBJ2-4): NAGVMQNPRHLVRRRGQEARLRCSPMKGHSHVYWYRQLPEEGLKFMVYLQKENIIDESGMPKERFSAEFPKEGPSILRIQQVVRGDSAAYFCASSPPSQKNIQYFGAGTRLSVL.

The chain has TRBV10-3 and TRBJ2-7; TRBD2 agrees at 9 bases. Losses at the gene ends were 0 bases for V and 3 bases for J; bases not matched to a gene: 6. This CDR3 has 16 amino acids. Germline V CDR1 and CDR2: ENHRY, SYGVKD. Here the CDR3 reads CAISESKVSGSYEQYF. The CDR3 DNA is TGTGCCATCAGTGAGTCGAAGGTTAGCGGGAGCTACGAGCAGTACTTC.